The 14 T cell receptor beta chains given below trace back to one sample, sequenced in a study of shared clonotypes between healthy human individuals. Only in-frame clones appear in the TCRdb table, and some are missing; sequencing was by immunoSEQ multiplex PCR. This sample has around 2.3 million clones, with 90% to 96% found just once. The sequenced sample consisted of naive CD4+ T cells sorted from blood. Indicated subset: CD45RA+ positively selected. Every receptor here comes from a man younger than 35 in good health.

V and J are TRBV9 and TRBJ2-3; 8 positions agree with TRBD2. Germline V lookup: CDR1 SGDLS, CDR2 YYNGEE. CDR3 length: 17 residues. Trimming removed 0 bases from V and 0 bases from J; junction bases left unmatched: 6. The CDR3 DNA sequence: TGTGCCAGCAGCGTAGTGGCCCAGCGGGGGAGCACAGATACGCAGTATTTT. Its protein is CASSVVAQRGSTDTQYF.

This sequence joins TRBV30 and TRBJ1-4; 10 bases are a match to TRBD1. Trimming cost V 3 bases and J 8 bases; bases outside gene matches: 0. The CDR3 sequence is 12 residues long. Germline assignment: CDR1 GTSNPN and CDR2 SVGIG (reference sequence). The DNA for the CDR3 is TGTGCCTGGAGGACAGGGGGCGAAAAACTGTTTTTT. It encodes CAWRTGGEKLFF.

The J gene is TRBJ1-6, the V gene TRBV4-1; D not resolved. The germline CDR1 and CDR2 sequences are MGHRA and YSYEKL. V was clipped by 0 bases and J by 9 bases, with 9 bases between them. This CDR3 has 14 amino acids. CDR3 in DNA: TGCGCCAGCAGCCAAGATACGGGTGCTTCACCCCTCCACTTT. It translates to CASSQDTGASPLHF.

A single count supports this clone. The chain carries TRBV19 and TRBJ1-3; the match to TRBD1 covers 10 bases. J was trimmed by 0 bases and V by 5 bases; bases with no gene match: 4. Germline loops: CDR1 LNHDA, CDR2 SQIVND (reference sequence). CDR3 length equals 16 residues. The CDR3 is CASSRTGGVSGNTIYF. The CDR3, as DNA: TGTGCCAGTAGTCGGACAGGGGGAGTCTCTGGAAACACCATATATTTT.

This chain links TRBV7-2 with TRBJ2-7; 10 bases line up with TRBD2. The V segment lost 5 bases and the J segment 3 bases; nucleotides outside the gene matches: 10. Germline lookup yields CDR1 SGHTA and CDR2 FQGNSA. This CDR3 is 16 amino acids long. CDR3 residues: CASSPGHSGGIYEQYF. The CDR3 nucleotides read TGTGCCAGCAGCCCGGGCCATAGCGGGGGGATCTACGAGCAGTACTTC.

The chain employs TRBV6-4 and TRBJ2-7, with TRBD1 matching over 7 bases. The J segment lost 4 bases and the V segment lost 7 bases, leaving 10 bases of the junction unmatched. Germline V lookup: CDR1 MRHNA, CDR2 SNTAGT. The CDR3 contains 14 residues. For the CDR3, the DNA is TGTGCCAGCAAAATACCCGGGACAGAATACGAGCAGTACTTC. Residues: CASKIPGTEYEQYF.

The chain is built from TRBV27 and TRBJ2-1, with 9 bases fitting TRBD1. The CDR3 covers 16 residues. V shed 5 bases and J 4 bases; nucleotides not matched to a gene: 9. From germline, CDR1 is MNHEY and CDR2 SMNVEV (reference sequence). CDR3 DNA: TGTGCCAGCAGTCCCGTGGACAGGGGAATGTACAATGAGCAGTTCTTC. It yields the protein CASSPVDRGMYNEQFF.

This chain links TRBV10-3 with TRBJ2-3, with TRBD2 matching 10 bases. CDR3 length: 18 residues. Germline V lookup: CDR1 ENHRY, CDR2 SYGVKD. The V gene end was trimmed by 5 bases and the J gene end by 3 bases; junction bases not matched to a gene: 14. The DNA for the CDR3 is TGTGCCATCAGTAGAACTAGCGGGAATGTCTTAAGAACAGATACGCAGTATTTT. Translation gives CAISRTSGNVLRTDTQYF.

This clone showed up just once. This same CDR3 is encoded by further DNA sequences in the sample. This chain joins TRBV9 and TRBJ1-5; D uncertain. The length of the CDR3 is 13 residues. Trimming took off 2 bases at V and 4 bases at J, with 7 bases between the two ends. Germline V gene lookup returns CDR1 SGDLS and CDR2 YYNGEE. The CDR3 sequence is CASSVGFNQPQHF. CDR3 nucleotides: TGTGCCAGCAGCGTTGGGTTTAATCAGCCCCAGCATTTT.

This clone came up once. V is TRBV7-8 and J is TRBJ2-7; D is perhaps TRBD2 (5 bases). Between the trimmed V and J ends, which lost 5 bases and 0 bases, there was a span of 17 bases. The CDR3 is 16 amino acids. CDR1 and CDR2 (germline): SGHVS, FQNEAQ. CDR3 DNA sequence: TGTGCCAGCAGCATCGGAGCGGTTGGTGGCTCCTACGAGCAGTACTTC. Amino acid sequence: CASSIGAVGGSYEQYF. Drawing the rest from reference TRBV7-8 and TRBJ2-7, the complete variable domain is GAGVSQSPRYKVAKRGQDVALRCDPISGHVSLFWYQQALGQGPEFLTYFQNEAQLDKSGLPSDRFFAERPEGSVSTLKIQRTQQEDSAVYLCASSIGAVGGSYEQYFGPGTRLTVT.

The gene calls are TRBV6-1 and TRBJ1-6; D might be TRBD1 (5 bases). The CDR3 has 17 amino acids. Germline V gene data show CDR1 as MNHNS and CDR2 as SASEGT. The V end lost 2 bases, the J end lost 0 bases, and 11 bases lay between the germline ends. The CDR3 nucleotides read TGTGCCAGCAGTGAACTTGGGGCGAGCTCCTATAATTCACCCCTCCACTTT. It yields the protein CASSELGASSYNSPLHF.

The chain has TRBV6-6 and TRBJ1-1; D is possibly TRBD1 (5 bases). This CDR3 spans 15 amino acids. Germline V lookup: CDR1 MNHNY, CDR2 SVGAGI (reference sequence). V gave up 2 bases and J gave up 7 bases, with 17 bases separating them. The CDR3 nucleotides are TGTGCCAGCAGTTACCTCGGACGGGGGAGCGGTGAAGCTTTCTTT. It codes for CASSYLGRGSGEAFF.

The chain employs TRBV21-1 and TRBJ1-5; the DNA was not compared with TRBD1, the D call given in the table. TRBV21-1 is given as a pseudogene. CDR3 length: 22 residues. The CDR3 coding sequence is TGTGCCAGCAGCAAAAAAGCCCGGGACAGGGGGCGAAGGTTCATTGGCAATCAGCCCCAGCATTTT. This encodes CASSKKARDRGRRFIGNQPQHF.

Worth noting for this clone: Other DNA sequences in this specimen translate into the identical CDR3. The chain carries TRBV5-1 and TRBJ2-3, with D unresolved. Trimming pared 1 base from V and 0 bases from J, leaving 3 bases between. In germline, CDR1 is SGHRS, CDR2 YFSETQ. The CDR3 is 13 residues long. This chain's CDR3 is CASSLFSTDTQYF. The CDR3 DNA reads TGCGCCAGCAGCTTGTTCAGCACAGATACGCAGTATTTT.